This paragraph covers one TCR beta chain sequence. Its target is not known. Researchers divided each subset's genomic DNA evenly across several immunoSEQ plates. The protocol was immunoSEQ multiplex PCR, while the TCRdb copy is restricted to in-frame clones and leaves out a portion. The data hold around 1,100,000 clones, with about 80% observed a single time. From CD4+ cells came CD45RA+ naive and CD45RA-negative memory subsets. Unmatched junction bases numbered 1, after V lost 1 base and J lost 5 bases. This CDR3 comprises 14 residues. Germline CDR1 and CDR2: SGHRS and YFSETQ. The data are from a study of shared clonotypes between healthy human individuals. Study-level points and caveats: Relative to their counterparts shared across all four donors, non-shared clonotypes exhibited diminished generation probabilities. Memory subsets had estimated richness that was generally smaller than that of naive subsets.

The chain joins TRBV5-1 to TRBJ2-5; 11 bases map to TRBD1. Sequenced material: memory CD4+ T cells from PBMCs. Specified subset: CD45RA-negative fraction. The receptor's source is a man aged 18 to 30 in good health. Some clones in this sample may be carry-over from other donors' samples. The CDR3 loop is CASSLWTGGETQYF. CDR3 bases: TGCGCCAGCAGCTTGTGGACAGGGGGCGAGACCCAGTACTTC.